Listed below are T cell receptor beta chains from one sample, sequenced in a study of T cell responses to AZD1222 COVID-19 vaccine. The method was immunoSEQ multiplex PCR; TCRdb's version includes in-frame clones alone and lacks a portion of them. The table records a few hundred thousand clones, 90% to 95% of them present only once. The source was peripheral blood, collected on day 0 of AZD1222 vaccination. These receptors were collected from an adult in good health. Each CDR3 is given with its conserved first and last residue. D genes are given only for firm matches. Some rows have no size entry. The others give once, few or many, or a class for an expanded clone.

.	TRBJ2-7	TRBV28	.	TGTGCCAGCAGTAAGTCCCTCCCGGGGGAGCAGTACTTC	CASSKSLPGEQYF
.	TRBJ1-6	TRBV30	TRBD1	TGTGCCTGGAGGGACAGGGGATTAACATGGTCGAGTTCACCCCTCCACTTT	CAWRDRGLTWSSSPLHF
.	TRBJ2-1	TRBV7-9	.	TGTGCCATCCCCTGGAGGGCTGGCAATGAGCAGTTCTTC	CAIPWRAGNEQFF
.	TRBJ1-4	TRBV18	.	TGTGCCAGCTCACCACCTGGGGCTAATGAAAAACTGTTTTTT	CASSPPGANEKLFF
once	TRBJ2-1	TRBV7-7	TRBD2	TGTGCCAGCAGCGCCGGACTAGCGGGGAGCAATGAGCAGTTCTTC	CASSAGLAGSNEQFF
.	TRBJ2-3	TRBV19	.	TGTGCCAGTAGTGACCGACAGGCAAACACAGATACGCAGTATTTT	CASSDRQANTDTQYF
.	TRBJ1-1	TRBV2	.	TGTGCCAGCCATGTAGGGGTCAACACTGAAGCTTTCTTT	CASHVGVNTEAFF
.	TRBJ1-1	TRBV7-9	.	TGTGCCAGCAGCTCCTATTCGAACACTGAAGCTTTCTTT	CASSSYSNTEAFF
.	TRBJ1-6	TRBV6-5	.	TGTGCCAGCAGTACTACAGCGACCAATTCACCCCTCCACTTT	CASSTTATNSPLHF
.	TRBJ2-7	TRBV15	TRBD2	TGTGCCACCAGCAGGGACCGCGGGGGAATAGAGCAGTACTTC	CATSRDRGGIEQYF
.	TRBJ1-1	TRBV6-5	.	TGTGCCAGCGGCATTTCGACAGAGAACACTGAAGCTTTCTTT	CASGISTENTEAFF
.	TRBJ2-5	TRBV12-3/TRBV12-4	.	TGTGCCAGCAGCCGGAGGGAGACCCAGTACTTC	CASSRRETQYF
.	TRBJ2-2	TRBV27	TRBD2	TGTGCCAGCAGTAACGGACTAGCGCCCTCCGGGGAGCTGTTTTTT	CASSNGLAPSGELFF
.	TRBJ2-5	TRBV9	TRBD2	TGTGCCAGCAGCGTAGGGTGGGCTAGCGGGGGCCAAGAGACCCAGTACTTC	CASSVGWASGGQETQYF
.	TRBJ1-1	TRBV6-6	.	TGTGCCAGCATTGATCTAGGGGGATCTGAAGCTTTCTTT	CASIDLGGSEAFF
once	TRBJ1-1	TRBV7-2	.	TGTGCCAGCAGCTTAGGGGCCCACGGAGCTTTCTTT	CASSLGAHGAFF
.	TRBJ1-3	TRBV28	TRBD1	TGTGCCACCTCAAAAGGGGGCAATGGAAACACCATATATTTT	CATSKGGNGNTIYF
.	TRBJ1-2	TRBV28	.	TGTGCCAGCAGTGCGACTTGGCAAGGCTACACCTTC	CASSATWQGYTF
once	TRBJ2-7	TRBV21-1	.	TGTGCCAGCAGCAAAGTTGGGGGACCCTACGAGCAGTACTTC	CASSKVGGPYEQYF
.	TRBJ1-1	TRBV20-1	.	TGCAGTGCCAGCGGGGCTACTGAAGCTTTCTTT	CSASGATEAFF
.	TRBJ2-2	TRBV28	.	TGTGCCAGCAGTTTATCCCCCCCCCTTGGCGGGGAGCTGTTTTTT	CASSLSPPLGGELFF
few	TRBJ2-7	TRBV18	.	TGTGCCAGCTCACCACCTATACATAGTCCCTCCTACGAGCAGTACTTC	CASSPPIHSPSYEQYF